Listed below are T cell receptor beta chains from one sample, sequenced in a study of blood T cell repertoires in COVID-19. Clones were sequenced by immunoSEQ multiplex PCR, and TCRdb holds only the in-frame ones, with some missing. The sample lists some 85,000 clones, 89% seen once, with over 7% in the top ten. Sequenced input: peripheral blood. All receptors come from a man between 45 and 60 years old with acute or convalescent COVID-19. CDR3s include the opening cysteine and the closing phenylalanine or tryptophan. The D gene is left open where the match is weak. Some rows mark clone size as missing; the rest say once, few, many or name a class of expanded clone.

J | size | D | V | CDR3 | DNA
TRBJ1-2 | few | . | TRBV30 | CAGRGRGYGYTF | TGTGCCGGCCGCGGCAGGGGCTATGGCTACACCTTC
TRBJ1-5 | . | . | TRBV4-1 | CASSPLFARGNQPQHF | TGCGCCAGCAGCCCCCTTTTCGCCAGGGGCAATCAGCCCCAGCATTTT
TRBJ2-1 | few | . | TRBV6-6 | CASSYSGKNEQFF | TGTGCCAGCAGTTACTCCGGGAAAAATGAGCAGTTCTTC
TRBJ2-2 | . | TRBD1 | TRBV30 | CARGQGANTGELFF | TGTGCCCGAGGGCAGGGGGCGAACACCGGGGAGCTGTTTTTT
TRBJ1-5 | . | TRBD1 | TRBV16 | CASSIRGRGSNQPQHF | TGTGCCAGCAGCATCAGGGGGCGCGGTAGCAATCAGCCCCAGCATTTT
TRBJ1-1 | . | . | TRBV21-1 | CASSKVQEMNTEAFF | TGTGCCAGCAGCAAAGTCCAGGAAATGAACACTGAAGCTTTCTTT
TRBJ1-1 | . | . | TRBV18 | CASSRATGEAFF | TGTGCCAGCTCGCGTGCGACAGGTGAAGCTTTCTTT
TRBJ1-3 | . | TRBD1 | TRBV9 | CASSAQGGNTIYF | TGTGCCAGCAGCGCACAGGGGGGAAACACCATATATTTT
TRBJ2-2 | . | TRBD2 | TRBV7-2 | CASSVLAGGPGELFF | TGTGCCAGCAGCGTTCTAGCGGGGGGGCCCGGGGAGCTGTTTTTT
TRBJ1-2 | . | . | TRBV9 | CASSGGRLSYGYTF | TGTGCCAGCAGCGGGGGCAGGTTAAGCTATGGCTACACCTTC
TRBJ1-2 | . | . | TRBV6-1 | CASSEMEGQGYTF | TGTGCCAGCAGTGAAATGGAGGGGCAGGGCTACACCTTC
TRBJ1-6 | . | . | TRBV19 | CATRTVNSPLHF | TGTGCCACAAGGACAGTTAATTCACCCCTCCACTTT
TRBJ1-1 | . | TRBD1 | TRBV5-1 | CASSLTGGVRDAFF | TGCGCCAGCAGCTTGACAGGGGGCGTGCGAGACGCTTTCTTT
TRBJ2-3 | . | TRBD2 | TRBV13 | CASSYFSGGGPDTQYF | TGTGCCAGCAGCTATTTTAGCGGGGGGGGACCAGATACGCAGTATTTT
TRBJ1-1 | once | . | TRBV27 | CASSLFGGTEAFF | TGTGCCAGCAGTTTATTTGGGGGGACTGAAGCTTTCTTT
TRBJ2-7 | . | TRBD2 | TRBV9 | CASNLSGGVHYEQYF | TGTGCCAGCAACCTTAGCGGGGGGGTTCACTACGAGCAGTACTTC
TRBJ2-1 | once | . | TRBV11-2 | CASSLDLAINEQFF | TGTGCCAGCAGCTTAGATTTAGCGATCAATGAGCAGTTCTTC
TRBJ2-3 | . | . | TRBV5-6 | CASSFPRTDTQYF | TGTGCCAGCAGCTTTCCTCGCACAGATACGCAGTATTTT
TRBJ2-1 | . | TRBD2 | TRBV7-3 | CASRAASGAYNEQFF | TGTGCCAGCAGAGCTGCGAGCGGGGCGTACAATGAGCAGTTCTTC
TRBJ2-1 | . | TRBD2 | TRBV30 | CAWDGGGHNEQFF | TGTGCCTGGGACGGGGGGGGGCACAATGAGCAGTTCTTC
TRBJ2-2 | . | TRBD1 | TRBV28 | CASSLQGPGELFF | TGTGCCAGCAGTCTACAGGGGCCCGGGGAGCTGTTTTTT
TRBJ1-2 | . | . | TRBV3-1/TRBV3-2 | CASSQGAPGYTF | TGTGCCAGCAGCCAGGGGGCGCCTGGCTACACCTTC
TRBJ1-5 | . | TRBD1 | TRBV2 | CASTGDRLSNQPQHF | TGTGCCAGCACCGGGGACAGGCTTAGCAATCAGCCCCAGCATTTT
TRBJ1-2 | . | . | TRBV5-4 | CASREGGANYGYTF | TGTGCCAGCAGGGAGGGGGGGGCTAACTATGGCTACACCTTC
TRBJ1-1 | . | . | TRBV6-1 | CASSEVGGNTEAFF | TGTGCCAGCAGTGAAGTCGGCGGAAACACTGAAGCTTTCTTT
TRBJ1-1 | . | . | TRBV28 | CASSLLGGTEAFF | TGTGCCAGCAGTTTACTGGGAGGAACTGAAGCTTTCTTT
TRBJ2-1 | . | TRBD1 | TRBV6-6 | CASSYRGQGQNEQFF | TGTGCCAGCAGTTACCGGGGACAGGGTCAGAATGAGCAGTTCTTC
TRBJ2-1 | . | . | TRBV7-3 | CASSLDFLRNEQFF | TGTGCCAGCAGTTTGGACTTCCTGCGCAATGAGCAGTTCTTC
TRBJ1-5 | . | . | TRBV6-1 | CASSEYTDNQPQHF | TGTGCCAGCAGTGAATATACAGATAATCAGCCCCAGCATTTT
TRBJ2-1 | . | . | TRBV7-2 | CASSLSGSSYNEQFF | TGTGCCAGCAGTCTTAGCGGAAGCTCCTACAATGAGCAGTTCTTC
TRBJ1-1 | once | TRBD1 | TRBV4-1 | CASSLDRDGEAFF | TGCGCCAGCAGCCTCGACAGGGACGGTGAAGCTTTCTTT
TRBJ1-4 | . | TRBD1 | TRBV30 | CAWSVQGAEKLFF | TGTGCCTGGAGTGTACAGGGGGCTGAAAAACTGTTTTTT
TRBJ2-1 | . | TRBD1 | TRBV6-4 | CASRGGVYNEQFF | TGTGCCAGCAGAGGGGGCGTATACAATGAGCAGTTCTTC
TRBJ2-7 | . | . | TRBV19 | CASSFPPGQGLYEQYF | TGTGCCAGTAGTTTTCCACCGGGACAAGGCCTCTACGAGCAGTACTTC
TRBJ2-3 | . | TRBD1 | TRBV5-4 | CASSSPAGTGGGGTDTQYF | TGTGCCAGCAGCTCTCCGGCGGGGACAGGGGGAGGAGGCACAGATACGCAGTATTTT
TRBJ2-4 | . | . | TRBV7-9 | CASSPRDSPGIQYF | TGTGCCAGCAGCCCTCGGGACTCCCCCGGGATTCAGTACTTC
TRBJ1-2 | . | . | TRBV5-1 | CASSLAGDRHTF | TGCGCCAGCAGCTTGGCAGGGGACCGCCACACCTTC
TRBJ1-1 | . | TRBD1 | TRBV29-1 | CSVKPTGNLMNTEAFF | TGCAGCGTAAAACCGACAGGGAACCTAATGAACACTGAAGCTTTCTTT
TRBJ2-7 | few | TRBD1 | TRBV2 | CASSEAQFRLGQGSERAREQYF | TGTGCCAGCAGTGAAGCGCAATTTCGTCTAGGACAGGGGTCCGAAAGGGCGCGGGAGCAGTACTTC
TRBJ2-6 | . | . | TRBV5-6 | CASSKPVSGAGGANVLTF | TGTGCCAGCAGCAAACCGGTGTCAGGGGCGGGCGGGGCCAACGTCCTGACTTTC
TRBJ1-1 | . | TRBD1 | TRBV7-9 | CASTGTGVANTEAFF | TGTGCCAGCACCGGGACAGGGGTTGCGAACACTGAAGCTTTCTTT
TRBJ2-7 | few | TRBD2 | TRBV30 | CAWSPPGLAGGRSSYEQYF | TGTGCCTGGAGTCCACCGGGACTAGCGGGGGGGCGAAGCTCCTACGAGCAGTACTTC
TRBJ1-3 | . | . | TRBV7-9 | CASSPSGAGNTIYF | TGTGCCAGCAGCCCGTCCGGTGCTGGAAACACCATATATTTT
TRBJ1-3 | once | . | TRBV11-2 | CASSPDISGNTIYF | TGTGCCAGCAGCCCCGACATTTCGGGAAACACCATATATTTT
TRBJ1-5 | . | TRBD1 | TRBV27 | CASSSGTGFGVNQPQHF | TGTGCCAGCAGTTCCGGGACAGGGTTCGGGGTAAATCAGCCCCAGCATTTT
TRBJ2-3 | . | TRBD2 | TRBV28 | CATRGAGVDTQYF | TGTGCCACTCGGGGAGCGGGGGTAGATACGCAGTATTTT
TRBJ2-1 | . | . | TRBV3-1/TRBV3-2 | CASSPSSTSYNEQFF | TGTGCCAGCAGCCCGTCTAGCACCTCCTACAATGAGCAGTTCTTC
TRBJ2-1 | . | TRBD2 | TRBV6-1 | CASSEEAGGLYNEQFF | TGTGCCAGCAGTGAAGAAGCGGGGGGGCTATACAATGAGCAGTTCTTC
TRBJ1-3 | few | TRBD1 | TRBV5-1 | CASSLGDRGNTIYF | TGCGCCAGCAGCTTGGGGGACAGGGGTAACACCATATATTTT